This T cell receptor (beta chain) emerged from a study of blood T cell repertoires in COVID-19. Study-wide background: From the United States, Italy and Spain came samples of acute and convalescent COVID-19. Sample material is recorded as cDNA or gDNA derived from T cells, B-cell-depleted T cells, or PBMCs.

Study processing details: Amplification with reference gene primers provided the estimates of nucleated cell counts. Clones were sequenced by immunoSEQ multiplex PCR, and TCRdb holds only the in-frame ones, with some missing. That table is the source of V, J and clone size, and D and trimming were worked out from the DNA. The profile shows some 29,000 clones, 89% of them singletons. What was sequenced was peripheral blood. The TCR originated in a human donor in a cohort sampled during active COVID-19.

The CDR3 bases are TGTGCCAGCAGCCAGCGAGGGGGTAGCAATCAGCCCCAGCATTTT. This translates into CASSQRGGSNQPQHF. The V call is TRBV3-1 (or the pseudogene TRBV3-2), the J call TRBJ1-5, with a weak D call TRBD1 (6 bases). This CDR3 spans 15 amino acids. The V gene's germline CDR1 is LGHDT and CDR2 YNNKEL (reference sequence). Trimming took 3 bases from V and 0 from J, leaving 9 bases between them.